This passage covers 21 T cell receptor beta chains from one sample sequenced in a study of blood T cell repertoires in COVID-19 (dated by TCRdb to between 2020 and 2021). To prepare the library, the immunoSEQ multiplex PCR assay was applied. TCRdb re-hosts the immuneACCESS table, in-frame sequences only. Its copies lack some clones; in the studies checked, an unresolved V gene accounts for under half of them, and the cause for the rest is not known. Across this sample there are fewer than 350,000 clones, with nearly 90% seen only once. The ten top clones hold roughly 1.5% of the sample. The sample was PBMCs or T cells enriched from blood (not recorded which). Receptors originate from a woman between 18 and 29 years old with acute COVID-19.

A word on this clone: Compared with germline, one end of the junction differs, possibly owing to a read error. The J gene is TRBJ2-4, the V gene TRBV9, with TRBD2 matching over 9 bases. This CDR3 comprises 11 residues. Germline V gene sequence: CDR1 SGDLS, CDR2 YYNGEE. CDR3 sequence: CARNVTPGLAF. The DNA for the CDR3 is TGTGCCAGAAACGTGACTCCGGGACTAGCCTTC. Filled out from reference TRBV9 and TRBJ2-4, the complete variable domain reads DSGVTQTPKHLITATGQRVTLRCSPRSGDLSVYWYQQSLDQGLQFLIQYYNGEERAKGNILERFSAQQFPDLHSELNLSSLELGDSALYFCARNVTPGLAFGAGTRLSVL.

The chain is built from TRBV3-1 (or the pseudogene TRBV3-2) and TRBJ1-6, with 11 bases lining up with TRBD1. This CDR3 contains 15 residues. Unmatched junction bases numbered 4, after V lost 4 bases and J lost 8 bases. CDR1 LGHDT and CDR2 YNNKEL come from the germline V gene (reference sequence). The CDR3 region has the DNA TGTGCCAGCAGCCGGGGACAGGGGGTATATTCACCCCTCCACTTT. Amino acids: CASSRGQGVYSPLHF.

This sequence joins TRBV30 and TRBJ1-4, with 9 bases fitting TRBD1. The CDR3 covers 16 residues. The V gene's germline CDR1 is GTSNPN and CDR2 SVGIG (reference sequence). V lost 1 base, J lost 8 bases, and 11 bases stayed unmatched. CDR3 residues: CAWSGLQGANPEKLFF. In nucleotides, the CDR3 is TGTGCCTGGAGTGGACTACAGGGGGCAAATCCCGAAAAACTGTTTTTT. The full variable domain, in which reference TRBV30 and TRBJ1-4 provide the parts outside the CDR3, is SQTIHQWPATLVQPVGSPLSLECTVEGTSNPNLYWYRQAAGRGLQLLFYSVGIGQISSEVPQNLSASRPQDRQFILSSKKLLLSDSGFYLCAWSGLQGANPEKLFFGSGTQLSVL.

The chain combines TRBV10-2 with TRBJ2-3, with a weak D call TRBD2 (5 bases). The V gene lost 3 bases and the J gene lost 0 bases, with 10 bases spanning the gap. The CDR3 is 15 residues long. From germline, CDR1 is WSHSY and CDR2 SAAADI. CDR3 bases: TGCGCCAGCAGTGACGGCGGGCTTAGCACAGATACGCAGTATTTT. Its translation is CASSDGGLSTDTQYF.

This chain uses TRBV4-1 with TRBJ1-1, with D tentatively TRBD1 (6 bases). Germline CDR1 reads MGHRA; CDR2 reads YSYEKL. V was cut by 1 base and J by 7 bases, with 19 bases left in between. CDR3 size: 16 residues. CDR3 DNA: TGCGCCAGCAGCCAAGTTCGAACAGGGCGAGAATTTGAAGCTTTCTTT. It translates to CASSQVRTGREFEAFF.

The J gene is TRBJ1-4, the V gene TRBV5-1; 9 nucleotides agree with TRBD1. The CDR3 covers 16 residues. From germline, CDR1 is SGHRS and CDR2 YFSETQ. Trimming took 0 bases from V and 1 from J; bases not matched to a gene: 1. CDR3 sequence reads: CASSLAGQGTNEKLFF. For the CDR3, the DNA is TGCGCCAGCAGCTTGGCGGGACAGGGAACTAATGAAAAACTGTTTTTT. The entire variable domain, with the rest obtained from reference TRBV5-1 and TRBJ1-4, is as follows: KAGVTQTPRYLIKTRGQQVTLSCSPISGHRSVSWYQQTPGQGLQFLFEYFSETQRNKGNFPGRFSGRQFSNSRSEMNVSTLELGDSALYLCASSLAGQGTNEKLFFGSGTQLSVL.

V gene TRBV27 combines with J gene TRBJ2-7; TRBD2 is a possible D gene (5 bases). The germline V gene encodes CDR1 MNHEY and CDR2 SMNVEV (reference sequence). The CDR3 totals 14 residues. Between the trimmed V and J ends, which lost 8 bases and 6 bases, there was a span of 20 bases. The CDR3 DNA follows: TGTGCCAGCGGTTCGGGCCGCGGACTTGTCGAGCAGTACTTC. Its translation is CASGSGRGLVEQYF.

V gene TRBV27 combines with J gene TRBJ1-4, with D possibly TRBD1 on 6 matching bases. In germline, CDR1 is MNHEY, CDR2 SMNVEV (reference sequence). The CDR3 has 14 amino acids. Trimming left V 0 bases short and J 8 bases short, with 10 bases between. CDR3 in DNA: TGTGCCAGCAGTTTATCTTGGGGACACGAAAAACTGTTTTTT. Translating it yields CASSLSWGHEKLFF.

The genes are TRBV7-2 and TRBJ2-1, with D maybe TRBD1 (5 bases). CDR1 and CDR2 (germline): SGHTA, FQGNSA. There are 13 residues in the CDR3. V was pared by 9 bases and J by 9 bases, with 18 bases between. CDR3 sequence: CASHDRGRGEQFF. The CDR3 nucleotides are TGTGCCAGTCATGATAGGGGAAGGGGTGAGCAGTTCTTC.

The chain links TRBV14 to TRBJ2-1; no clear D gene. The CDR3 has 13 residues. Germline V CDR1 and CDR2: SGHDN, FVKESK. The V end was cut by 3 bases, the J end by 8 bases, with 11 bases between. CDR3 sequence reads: CASSQNPTHEQFF. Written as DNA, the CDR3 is TGTGCCAGCAGCCAGAACCCTACTCATGAGCAGTTCTTC.

The CDR3 sequence is CASSWTRDRAIKGETQYF. DNA of the CDR3: TGTGCCAGCAGTTGGACCCGGGACAGGGCGATTAAGGGAGAGACCCAGTACTTC. This chain joins TRBV28 and TRBJ2-5; 9 nucleotides match TRBD1. The V segment lost 4 bases and the J segment 4 bases; nucleotides outside the gene matches: 16. Germline CDR1 and CDR2: MDHEN and SYDVKM. The CDR3 consists of 18 residues.

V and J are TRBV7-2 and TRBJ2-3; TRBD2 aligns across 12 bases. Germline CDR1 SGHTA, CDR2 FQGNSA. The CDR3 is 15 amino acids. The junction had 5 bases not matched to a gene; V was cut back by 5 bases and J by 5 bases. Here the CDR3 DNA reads TGTGCCAGCAGCGGATCGGGACTAGCGGGAGATACGCAGTATTTT. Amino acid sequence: CASSGSGLAGDTQYF.

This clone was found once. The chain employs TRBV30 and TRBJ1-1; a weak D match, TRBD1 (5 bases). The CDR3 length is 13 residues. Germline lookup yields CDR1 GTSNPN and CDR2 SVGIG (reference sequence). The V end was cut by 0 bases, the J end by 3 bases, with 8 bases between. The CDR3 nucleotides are TGTGCCTGGAGTGTATTAGGGGACACTGAAGCTTTCTTT. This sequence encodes CAWSVLGDTEAFF.

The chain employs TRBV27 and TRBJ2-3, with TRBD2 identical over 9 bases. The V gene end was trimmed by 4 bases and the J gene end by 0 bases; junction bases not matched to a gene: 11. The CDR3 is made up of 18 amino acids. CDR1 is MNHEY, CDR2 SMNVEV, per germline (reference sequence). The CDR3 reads CASSSTILAGTSTDTQYF. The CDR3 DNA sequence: TGTGCCAGCAGTTCCACCATCCTAGCGGGAACCAGCACAGATACGCAGTATTTT.

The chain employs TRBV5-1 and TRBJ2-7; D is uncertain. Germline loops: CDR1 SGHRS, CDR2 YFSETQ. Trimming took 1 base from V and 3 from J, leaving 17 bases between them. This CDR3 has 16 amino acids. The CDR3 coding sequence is TGCGCCAGCAGCTTGTCCCCCTCCTCCTTCTTCTACGAGCAGTACTTC. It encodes CASSLSPSSFFYEQYF.

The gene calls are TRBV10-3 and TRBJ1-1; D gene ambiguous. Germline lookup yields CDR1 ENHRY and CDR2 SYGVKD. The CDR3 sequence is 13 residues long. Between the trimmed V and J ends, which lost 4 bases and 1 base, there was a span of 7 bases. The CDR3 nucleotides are TGTGCCATCAGTGCAACAAAGAACACTGAAGCTTTCTTT. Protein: CAISATKNTEAFF.

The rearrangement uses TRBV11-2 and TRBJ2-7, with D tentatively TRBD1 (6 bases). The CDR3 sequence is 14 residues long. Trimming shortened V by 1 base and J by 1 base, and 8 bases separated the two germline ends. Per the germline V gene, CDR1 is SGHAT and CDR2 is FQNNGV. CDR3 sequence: CASSLAGQSYEQYF. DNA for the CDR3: TGTGCCAGCAGCTTAGCCGGACAGTCCTACGAGCAGTACTTC.

CDR3 loop: CASSQDRLAVYTQYF. CDR3 coding DNA: TGCGCCAGCAGCCAAGATAGGCTAGCCGTATATACGCAGTATTTT. The chain recombines TRBV4-1 with TRBJ2-3; TRBD2 is a possible D gene (5 bases). Germline V gene sequence: CDR1 MGHRA, CDR2 YSYEKL. V dropped 0 bases and J dropped 7 bases, with 14 bases sitting between them. The CDR3 runs to 15 residues.

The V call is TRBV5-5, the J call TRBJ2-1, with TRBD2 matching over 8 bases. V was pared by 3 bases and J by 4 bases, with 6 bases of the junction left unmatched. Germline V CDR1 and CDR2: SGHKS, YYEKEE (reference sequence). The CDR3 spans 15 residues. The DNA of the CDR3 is TGTGCCAGCAGCTATACTAGCGGCCTTTACAATGAGCAGTTCTTC. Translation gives CASSYTSGLYNEQFF.

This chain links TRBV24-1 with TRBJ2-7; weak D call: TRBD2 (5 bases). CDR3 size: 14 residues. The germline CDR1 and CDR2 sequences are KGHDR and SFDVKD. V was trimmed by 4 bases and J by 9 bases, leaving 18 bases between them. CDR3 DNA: TGTGCCACCAGTGACTCGGACTGGGCGGGTAGGCAGTACTTC. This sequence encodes CATSDSDWAGRQYF.

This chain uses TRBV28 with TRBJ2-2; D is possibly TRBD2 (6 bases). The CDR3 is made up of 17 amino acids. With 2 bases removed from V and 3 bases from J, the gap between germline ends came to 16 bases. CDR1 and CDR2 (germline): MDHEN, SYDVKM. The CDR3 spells CASSLPRGGWDTGELFF. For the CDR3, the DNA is TGTGCCAGCAGTTTACCCCGTGGAGGGTGGGACACCGGGGAGCTGTTTTTT.